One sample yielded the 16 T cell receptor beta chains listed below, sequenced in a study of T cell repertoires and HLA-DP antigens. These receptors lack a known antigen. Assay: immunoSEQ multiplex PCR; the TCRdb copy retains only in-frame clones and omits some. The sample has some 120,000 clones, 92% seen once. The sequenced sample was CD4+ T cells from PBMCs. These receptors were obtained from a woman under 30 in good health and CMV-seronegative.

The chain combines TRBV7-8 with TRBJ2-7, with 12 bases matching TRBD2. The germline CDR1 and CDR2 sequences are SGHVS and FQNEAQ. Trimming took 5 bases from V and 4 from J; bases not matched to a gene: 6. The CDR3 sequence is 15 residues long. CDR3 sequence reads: CASSLTSGRQYEQYF. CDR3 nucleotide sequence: TGTGCCAGCAGCCTCACTAGCGGGAGGCAATACGAGCAGTACTTC.

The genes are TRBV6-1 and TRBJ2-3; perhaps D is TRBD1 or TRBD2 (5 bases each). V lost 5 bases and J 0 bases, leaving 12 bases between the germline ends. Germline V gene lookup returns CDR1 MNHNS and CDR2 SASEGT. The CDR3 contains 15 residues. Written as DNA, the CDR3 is TGTGCCAGCAGTATGGGACCGAAGAGCACAGATACGCAGTATTTT. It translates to CASSMGPKSTDTQYF.

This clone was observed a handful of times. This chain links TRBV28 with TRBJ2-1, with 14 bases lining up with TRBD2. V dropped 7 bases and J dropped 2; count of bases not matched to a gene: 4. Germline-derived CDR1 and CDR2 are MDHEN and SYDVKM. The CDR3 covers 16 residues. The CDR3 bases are TGTGCCAGCACGCGACTAGCGGGAGGGACCTACAATGAGCAGTTCTTC. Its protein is CASTRLAGGTYNEQFF.

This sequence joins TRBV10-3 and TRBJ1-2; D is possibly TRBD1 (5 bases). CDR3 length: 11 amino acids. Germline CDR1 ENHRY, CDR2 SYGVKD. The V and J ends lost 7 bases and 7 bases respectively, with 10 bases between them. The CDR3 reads CAINGGGGYTF. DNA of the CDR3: TGTGCCATCAACGGGGGGGGTGGCTACACCTTC.

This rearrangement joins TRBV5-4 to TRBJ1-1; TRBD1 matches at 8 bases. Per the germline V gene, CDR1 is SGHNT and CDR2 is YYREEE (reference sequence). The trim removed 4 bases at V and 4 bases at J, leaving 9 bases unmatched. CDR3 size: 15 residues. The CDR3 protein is CASSNKTGASTEAFF. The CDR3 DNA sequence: TGTGCCAGCAGCAACAAGACAGGGGCTAGCACTGAAGCTTTCTTT.

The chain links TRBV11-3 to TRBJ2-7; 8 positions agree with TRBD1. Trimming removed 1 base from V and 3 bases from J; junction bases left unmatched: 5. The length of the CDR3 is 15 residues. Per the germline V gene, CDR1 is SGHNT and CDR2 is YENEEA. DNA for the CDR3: TGTGCCAGCAGCTTAGCAACAGGGGGACTCTACGAGCAGTACTTC. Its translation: CASSLATGGLYEQYF.

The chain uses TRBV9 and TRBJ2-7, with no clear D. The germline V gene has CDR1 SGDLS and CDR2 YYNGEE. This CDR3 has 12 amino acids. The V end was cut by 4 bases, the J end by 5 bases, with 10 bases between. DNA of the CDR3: TGTGCCAGCAGCCCGGGCCCTAACGAGCAGTACTTC. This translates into CASSPGPNEQYF. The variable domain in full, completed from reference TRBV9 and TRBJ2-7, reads DSGVTQTPKHLITATGQRVTLRCSPRSGDLSVYWYQQSLDQGLQFLIQYYNGEERAKGNILERFSAQQFPDLHSELNLSSLELGDSALYFCASSPGPNEQYFGPGTRLTVT.

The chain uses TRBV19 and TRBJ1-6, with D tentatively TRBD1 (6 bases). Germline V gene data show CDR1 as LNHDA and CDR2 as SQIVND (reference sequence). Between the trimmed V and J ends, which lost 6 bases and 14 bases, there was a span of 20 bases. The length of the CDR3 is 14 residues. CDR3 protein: CASSPQGKVATLHF. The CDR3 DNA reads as TGTGCCAGTAGCCCCCAGGGGAAAGTTGCGACCCTCCACTTT.

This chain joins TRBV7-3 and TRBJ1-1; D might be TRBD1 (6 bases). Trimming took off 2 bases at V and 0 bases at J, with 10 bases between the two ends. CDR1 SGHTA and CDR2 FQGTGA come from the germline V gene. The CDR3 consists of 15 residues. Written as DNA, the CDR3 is TGTGCCAGCAGCTTAGGGGGCTCCATGAACACTGAAGCTTTCTTT. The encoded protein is CASSLGGSMNTEAFF.

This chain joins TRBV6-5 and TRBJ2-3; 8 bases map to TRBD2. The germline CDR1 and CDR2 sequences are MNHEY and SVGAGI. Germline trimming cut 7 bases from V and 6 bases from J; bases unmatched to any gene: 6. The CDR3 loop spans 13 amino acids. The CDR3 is CASKAGGRDTQYF. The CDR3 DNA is TGTGCCAGCAAGGCGGGAGGCCGGGATACGCAGTATTTT.

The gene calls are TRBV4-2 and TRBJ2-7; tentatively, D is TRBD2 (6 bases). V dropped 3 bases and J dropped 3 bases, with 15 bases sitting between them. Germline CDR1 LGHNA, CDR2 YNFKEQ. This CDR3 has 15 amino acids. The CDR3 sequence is CASSQYPGSHYEQYV. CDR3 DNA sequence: TGTGCCAGCAGCCAGTACCCCGGGAGCCACTACGAGCAGTACGTC.

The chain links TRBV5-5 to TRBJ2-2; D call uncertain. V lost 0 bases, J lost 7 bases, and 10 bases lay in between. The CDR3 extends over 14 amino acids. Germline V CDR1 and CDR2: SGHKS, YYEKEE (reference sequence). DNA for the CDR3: TGTGCCAGCAGCTTGGTAGGGTATGGCGGGGAGCTGTTTTTT. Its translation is CASSLVGYGGELFF.

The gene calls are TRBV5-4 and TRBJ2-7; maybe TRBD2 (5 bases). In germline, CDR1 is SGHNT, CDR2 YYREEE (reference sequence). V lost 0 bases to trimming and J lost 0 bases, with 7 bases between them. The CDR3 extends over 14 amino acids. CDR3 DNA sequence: TGTGCCAGCAGCTTGGAGCGGAGCTCCTACGAGCAGTACGTC. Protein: CASSLERSSYEQYV.

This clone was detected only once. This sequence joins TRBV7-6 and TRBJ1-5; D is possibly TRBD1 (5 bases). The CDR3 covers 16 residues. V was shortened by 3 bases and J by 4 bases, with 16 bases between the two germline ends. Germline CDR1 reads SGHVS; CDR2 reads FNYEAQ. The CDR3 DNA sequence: TGTGCCAGCAGCTTGACTTACTATGAGGGGAATCAGCCCCAGCATTTT. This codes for CASSLTYYEGNQPQHF.

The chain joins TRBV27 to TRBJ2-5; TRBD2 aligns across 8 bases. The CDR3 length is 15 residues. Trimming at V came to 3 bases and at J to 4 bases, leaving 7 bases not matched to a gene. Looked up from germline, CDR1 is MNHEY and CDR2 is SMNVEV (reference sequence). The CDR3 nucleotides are TGTGCCAGCAGTTTCAGGACTAGCACTGGAGAGACCCAGTACTTC. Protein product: CASSFRTSTGETQYF.

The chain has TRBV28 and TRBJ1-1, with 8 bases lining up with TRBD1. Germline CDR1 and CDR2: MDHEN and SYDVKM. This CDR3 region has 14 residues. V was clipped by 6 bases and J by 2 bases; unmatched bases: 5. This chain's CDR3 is CASSRTGSNTEAFF. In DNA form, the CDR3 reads TGTGCCAGCAGCAGGACAGGGAGTAACACTGAAGCTTTCTTT.